The rows below give T cell receptor beta chains drawn from one sample of a study of monozygotic twins with cystic fibrosis. Libraries were prepared by immunoSEQ multiplex PCR; TCRdb keeps only in-frame clonotypes and omits some of them. The table shows approximately 27,000 clones, with about nine tenths occurring only once. Source material: blood. These receptors were obtained from a girl aged 2-10 years with cystic fibrosis. The CDR3 runs from the conserved cysteine through the conserved F or W. D genes are given only for firm matches. Where a row states a size, it is once, few, many or the class of an expanded clone; other rows omit it.

V gene	clone size	J gene	D gene	CDR3 DNA	CDR3 protein
TRBV7-9	NA	TRBJ2-7	NA	TGTGCCAGCAGCCCAGCAGCCACCTACGAGCAGTACTTC	CASSPAATYEQYF
TRBV2	NA	TRBJ2-5	TRBD2	TGTGCCAGCAGACCCCTCTTGGGGGGGGGAGAGACCCAGTACTTC	CASRPLLGGGETQYF
TRBV7-9	once	TRBJ2-7	NA	TGTGCCAGCAGCAAAAGTCCGCGTTGGAAATCCTACGAGCAGTACTTC	CASSKSPRWKSYEQYF
TRBV19	NA	TRBJ2-5	NA	TGTGCCAGTAGTATTCGCAGGGGAGAGACCCAGTACTTC	CASSIRRGETQYF
TRBV13	NA	TRBJ2-3	NA	TGTGCCAGCAGCCCAACCCGACTCACTACAGATACGCAGTATTTT	CASSPTRLTTDTQYF
TRBV6-5	NA	TRBJ1-6	NA	TGTGCCAGCAGTTACAGTATGGACTATAATTCACCCCTCCACTTT	CASSYSMDYNSPLHF
TRBV13	NA	TRBJ2-7	TRBD2	TGTGCCAGCAGCCCTGCTGGACTAGCGATTCACGAGCAGTACTTC	CASSPAGLAIHEQYF
TRBV5-8	NA	TRBJ2-5	TRBD2	TGTGCCAGCAGCCGTGGGGCTAGCGGGGGAACTAGGGAGACCCAGTACTTC	CASSRGASGGTRETQYF
TRBV5-1	NA	TRBJ1-6	NA	TGCGCCAGCAGCTTGGAGTCAAGCTCCTATAATTCACCCCTCCACTTT	CASSLESSSYNSPLHF
TRBV7-2	NA	TRBJ2-5	NA	TGTGCCAGCAGCTTAACCCAAGAGACCCAGTACTTC	CASSLTQETQYF
TRBV4-1	NA	TRBJ1-5	TRBD1	TGCGCCAGCAGCCAAGGGGCGGGACAGGGACGAGGGATGAGCAATCAGCCCCAGCATTTT	CASSQGAGQGRGMSNQPQHF
TRBV27	NA	TRBJ1-6	NA	TGTGCCAGCAGCAAGCAAGATAGGAATTCACCCCTCCACTTT	CASSKQDRNSPLHF
TRBV2	once	TRBJ2-1	TRBD2	TGTGCCAGCAGTAAACAAGCGGGGGTCGCCTACAATGAGCAGTTCTTC	CASSKQAGVAYNEQFF
TRBV27	NA	TRBJ2-2	NA	TGTGCCAGCAGTTTAGTAGGGTACGGCACCGGGGAGCTGTTTTTT	CASSLVGYGTGELFF
TRBV7-8	NA	TRBJ1-5	NA	TGTGCCAGCAGCTCAAGAATGTGGGGAGCGGGGTCCAATCAGCCCCAGCATTTT	CASSSRMWGAGSNQPQHF
TRBV21-1	NA	TRBJ2-5	NA	TGTGCCAGCAGCAAAGGACAGGGGTGGGAGACCCAGTACTTC	CASSKGQGWETQYF
TRBV4-1	NA	TRBJ2-1	NA	TGCGCCAGCAGCCCCTCCCGGGGACTCCAACTTTACAATGAGCAGTTCTTC	CASSPSRGLQLYNEQFF
TRBV5-1	NA	TRBJ2-3	NA	TGCGCCAGCAGCTTGGAACCCGATACGCAGTATTTT	CASSLEPDTQYF
TRBV7-2	NA	TRBJ2-7	TRBD1	TGTGCCAGCAGCTCCACGGGGACAGCCTCCTACGAGCAGTACTTC	CASSSTGTASYEQYF
TRBV5-1	NA	TRBJ2-3	NA	TGCGCCAGCAGCTTGTCCGGCACAGATACGCAGTATTTT	CASSLSGTDTQYF
TRBV6-5	NA	TRBJ2-1	NA	TGTGCCAGCAGTTACACCCCGAATGAGCAGTTCTTC	CASSYTPNEQFF
TRBV6-5	NA	TRBJ2-7	NA	TGTGCCGCGTCCAGGGGGGGCTCCTACGAGCAGTACTTC	CAASRGGSYEQYF
TRBV7-9	NA	TRBJ2-2	NA	TGTGCCACCTCGGGGGCAGGGGGAAACACCGGGGAGCTGTTTTTT	CATSGAGGNTGELFF
TRBV29-1	NA	TRBJ1-1	NA	TGCAGCGTTGGGTGGCAGAACACTGAAGCTTTCTTT	CSVGWQNTEAFF
TRBV29-1	NA	TRBJ2-3	NA	TGCAGCGTTGAAATTCGCACAGATACGCAGTATTTT	CSVEIRTDTQYF
TRBV5-1	once	TRBJ2-1	NA	TGCGCCAGCAGCTTGGTGGCGGGCTCCTACAATGAGCAGTTCTTC	CASSLVAGSYNEQFF
TRBV6-6	NA	TRBJ2-1	NA	TGTGCCAGCACCCTCCCCGGCGCATACAATGAGCAGTTCTTC	CASTLPGAYNEQFF
TRBV7-2	NA	TRBJ2-3	NA	TGTGCCAGCAGCGTAACCACTAGCACAGATACGCAGTATTTT	CASSVTTSTDTQYF
TRBV25-1	few	TRBJ1-2	NA	TGTGCCAGCAGTGAGGGGTACTATGGCTACACCTTC	CASSEGYYGYTF
TRBV30	NA	TRBJ1-1	TRBD1	TGTGCCTGGAGGCGGTCAGGGGGCTGGAACACTGAAGCTTTCTTT	CAWRRSGGWNTEAFF
TRBV5-1	NA	TRBJ2-1	NA	TGCGCCAGCAGCATTTCTCAGCAGAGGTTCTTC	CASSISQQRFF
TRBV25-1	NA	TRBJ1-6	NA	TGTGCCAGCAGTGAACGGGCGAGCTCCTATAATTCACCCCTCCACTTT	CASSERASSYNSPLHF
TRBV21-1	NA	TRBJ2-5	NA	TGTGCCAGCACCCAGAGAGGACGGTTCCAAGAGACCCAGTACTTC	CASTQRGRFQETQYF
TRBV27	NA	TRBJ1-6	NA	TGTGCCAGCAGTCCCGGACAGCCTTATCCCCTCCACTTT	CASSPGQPYPLHF
TRBV5-4	NA	TRBJ1-2	NA	TGTGCCAGCAGCCCGGGGCTTAACTATGGCTACACCTTC	CASSPGLNYGYTF
TRBV6-1	NA	TRBJ2-5	TRBD1	TGTGCCAGCAATGGACAGGTGCAAGAGACCCAGTACTTC	CASNGQVQETQYF
TRBV2	NA	TRBJ1-4	NA	TGTGCCAGCAACGGACAGCCCAATGAAAAACTGTTTTTT	CASNGQPNEKLFF
TRBV4-1	NA	TRBJ2-7	NA	TGCGCCAGCAGCCAAGGACCACTTGGGGACTACGAGCAGTACTTC	CASSQGPLGDYEQYF
TRBV19	NA	TRBJ2-5	NA	TGTGCCAGTAGTATCGTTCAGGGGGGGGCCCAAGAGACCCAGTACTTC	CASSIVQGGAQETQYF
TRBV7-3	once	TRBJ2-5	TRBD2	TGTGCCAGCAGCTTACGAGGTCTAGCGGGGGGGCTGAAGAGAGAGACCCAGTACTTC	CASSLRGLAGGLKRETQYF
TRBV5-1	NA	TRBJ2-1	NA	TGCGCCAGCAGCTTGACCCTGGCCAGTACCTATCATGAGCAGTTCTTC	CASSLTLASTYHEQFF
TRBV5-1	NA	TRBJ2-1	TRBD1	TGCGCCAGCAGCTTTCTGTCGGGACAGGGATCCTACAATGAGCAGTTCTTC	CASSFLSGQGSYNEQFF
TRBV9	NA	TRBJ1-3	NA	TGTGCCAGCAGCGAGCTCCGGGGCTCTGGAAACACCATATATTTT	CASSELRGSGNTIYF
TRBV9	NA	TRBJ2-7	NA	TGTGCCAGCAGCCCGCATCCTACTTCCTACGAGCAGTACTTC	CASSPHPTSYEQYF
TRBV11-2	NA	TRBJ2-5	NA	TGTGCCAGCAGTCAGACAGCGGGCCACGACGGGACCCAGTACTTC	CASSQTAGHDGTQYF
TRBV27	NA	TRBJ2-7	NA	TGTGCCAGCAGCAAAGGTGGGGGGGCCGGGGCAAATGGGCAGTACTTC	CASSKGGGAGANGQYF
TRBV7-9	NA	TRBJ1-6	NA	TGTGCCAGCAGCCGAGGGGGAGCCTATAATTCACCCCTCCACTTT	CASSRGGAYNSPLHF
TRBV6-5	NA	TRBJ2-1	NA	TGTGCCAGCGTTGGTGACAGACACTCCTACAATGAGCAGTTCTTC	CASVGDRHSYNEQFF
TRBV20-1	few	TRBJ1-1	NA	TGCAGTGCGTACACAGGAGAAGCTTTCTTT	CSAYTGEAFF
TRBV27	NA	TRBJ1-2	NA	TGTGCCAGCAGTTCCTTTCTGGGGGGGCTCTACACCTTC	CASSSFLGGLYTF
TRBV4-1	NA	TRBJ1-6	NA	TGCGCCAGCAGCCAAGAGAGGAGTTCACCCCTCCACTTT	CASSQERSSPLHF
TRBV6-1	NA	TRBJ1-5	NA	TGTGCCAGCAGTGAATTTGGGGCGCTTAACAATCAGCCCCAGCATTTT	CASSEFGALNNQPQHF
TRBV5-1	NA	TRBJ1-1	NA	TGCGCCAGCAGCCCCTCCGGGGCGATGAACACTGAAGCTTTCTTT	CASSPSGAMNTEAFF
TRBV19	NA	TRBJ1-2	TRBD1	TGTGCCAGTGCTCGCCAATGGACAGGCGGTAACTATGGCTACACCTTC	CASARQWTGGNYGYTF